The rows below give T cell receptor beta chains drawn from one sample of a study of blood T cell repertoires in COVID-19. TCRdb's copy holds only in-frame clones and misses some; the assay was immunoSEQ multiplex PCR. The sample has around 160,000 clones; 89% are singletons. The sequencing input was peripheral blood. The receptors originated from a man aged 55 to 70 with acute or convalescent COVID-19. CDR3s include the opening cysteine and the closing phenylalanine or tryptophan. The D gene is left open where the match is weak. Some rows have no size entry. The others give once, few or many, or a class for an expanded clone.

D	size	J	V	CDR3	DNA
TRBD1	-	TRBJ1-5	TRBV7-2	CASSSGQVNQPQHF	TGTGCCAGCAGCTCAGGACAGGTTAATCAGCCCCAGCATTTT
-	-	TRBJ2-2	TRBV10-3	CAINPRGSANTGELFF	TGTGCCATCAACCCACGGGGGTCCGCGAACACCGGGGAGCTGTTTTTT
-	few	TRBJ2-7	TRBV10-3	CAISEIPGEQYF	TGTGCCATCAGTGAGATCCCCGGCGAGCAGTACTTC
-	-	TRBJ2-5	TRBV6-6	CAHRGPAPQETQYF	TGTGCCCACCGGGGTCCAGCGCCCCAAGAGACCCAGTACTTC
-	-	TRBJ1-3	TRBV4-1	CASSRTSGPPSSGNTIYF	TGCGCCAGCAGCCGCACCTCAGGGCCTCCTTCCTCTGGAAACACCATATATTTT
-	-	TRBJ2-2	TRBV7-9	CASSGDRNTGELFF	TGTGCCAGCAGCGGTGACAGGAACACCGGGGAGCTGTTTTTT
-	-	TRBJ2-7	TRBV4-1	CASHRGAPNSYEQYF	TGCGCCAGCCACCGGGGGGCACCCAACTCCTACGAGCAGTACTTC
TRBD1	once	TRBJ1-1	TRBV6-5	CASSSTDRDTEAFF	TGTGCCAGCAGTTCTACGGACAGGGACACTGAAGCTTTCTTT
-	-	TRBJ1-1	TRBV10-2	CASSEWYGRTEAFF	TGCGCCAGCAGTGAGTGGTATGGGCGTACTGAAGCTTTCTTT
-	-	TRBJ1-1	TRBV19	CASRGFGDTEAFF	TGTGCCAGTCGAGGGTTTGGGGACACTGAAGCTTTCTTT
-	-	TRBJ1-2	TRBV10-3	CAISEFNSPADGYTF	TGTGCCATCAGTGAGTTCAACTCCCCCGCCGATGGCTACACCTTC
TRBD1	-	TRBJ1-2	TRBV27	CASRFGTGGDYGYTF	TGTGCCAGCAGGTTTGGGACAGGGGGCGACTATGGCTACACCTTC
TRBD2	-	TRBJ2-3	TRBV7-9	CASSTSGAGSDTQYF	TGTGCCAGCAGTACCAGCGGGGCGGGTTCGGATACGCAGTATTTT
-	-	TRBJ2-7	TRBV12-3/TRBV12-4	CASSTDRRYEQYF	TGTGCCAGCAGTACCGACAGGCGCTACGAGCAGTACTTC
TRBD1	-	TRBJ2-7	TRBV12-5	CASGMNRGISSYEQYF	TGTGCTAGTGGTATGAACAGGGGGATAAGCTCCTACGAGCAGTACTTC
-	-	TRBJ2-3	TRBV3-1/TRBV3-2	CASSQDRKVRRGPRTDTQYF	TGTGCCAGCAGCCAAGATCGAAAGGTGAGGCGGGGGCCACGCACAGATACGCAGTATTTT
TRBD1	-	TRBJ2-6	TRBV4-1	CASSQVHVTGTGVSGANVLTF	TGCGCCAGCAGCCAAGTTCACGTGACCGGGACAGGGGTCTCTGGGGCCAACGTCCTGACTTTC
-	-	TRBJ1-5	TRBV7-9	CASSLYNGLGGNQPQHF	TGTGCCAGCAGCTTATACAACGGGTTGGGAGGCAATCAGCCCCAGCATTTT
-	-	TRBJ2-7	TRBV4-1	CASSQMGGANYEQYF	TGCGCCAGCAGCCAAATGGGGGGGGCAAATTACGAGCAGTACTTC
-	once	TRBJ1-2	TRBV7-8	CASSHGAQRGYTF	TGTGCCAGCAGCCATGGGGCCCAGAGGGGCTACACCTTC
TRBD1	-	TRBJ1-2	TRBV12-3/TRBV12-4	CASSFVTGDGYTF	TGTGCCAGCAGTTTCGTAACAGGGGATGGCTACACCTTC
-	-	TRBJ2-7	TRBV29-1	CSVKVGPYEQYF	TGCAGCGTTAAGGTGGGGCCCTACGAGCAGTACTTC
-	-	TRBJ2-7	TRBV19	CASSEPGGTTYEQYF	TGTGCCAGTAGTGAACCCGGGGGAACGACCTACGAGCAGTACTTC
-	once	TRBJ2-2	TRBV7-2	CASSLSWRTGELFF	TGTGCCAGCAGCTTAAGTTGGAGAACCGGGGAGCTGTTTTTT
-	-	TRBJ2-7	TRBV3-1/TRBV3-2	CASSQAPLGVHF	TGTGCCAGCAGCCAAGCACCCCTAGGAGTACACTTC
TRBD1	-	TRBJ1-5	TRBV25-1	CASASRGHSNQPQHF	TGTGCCAGCGCAAGCAGGGGGCATAGCAATCAGCCCCAGCATTTT
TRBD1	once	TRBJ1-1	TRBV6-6	CASSYPGQGDTEAFF	TGTGCCAGCAGTTACCCGGGACAGGGCGACACTGAAGCTTTCTTT
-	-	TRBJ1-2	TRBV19	CASSVLISNYGYTF	TGTGCCAGTAGTGTCCTAATATCAAACTATGGCTACACCTTC
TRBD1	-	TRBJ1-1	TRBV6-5	CASSYGTDVGTEAFF	TGTGCCAGCAGCTACGGGACAGACGTAGGGACTGAAGCTTTCTTT
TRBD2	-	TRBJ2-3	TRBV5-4	CASSLGGTRTDTQYF	TGTGCCAGCAGCTTGGGTGGGACTAGAACAGATACGCAGTATTTT
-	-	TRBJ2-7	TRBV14	CASSQAGIAYEQYF	TGTGCCAGCAGCCAAGCCGGGATCGCCTACGAGCAGTACTTC
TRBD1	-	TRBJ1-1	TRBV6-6	CASSRVGREHDRVEAFF	TGTGCCAGCAGCCGAGTCGGCCGGGAACACGACAGGGTCGAAGCTTTCTTT
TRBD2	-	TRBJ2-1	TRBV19	CASDRGDSYNEQFF	TGTGCCAGTGACCGGGGGGACTCCTACAATGAGCAGTTCTTC
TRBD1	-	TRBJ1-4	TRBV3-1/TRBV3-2	CASSQKGQGLATNEKLFF	TGTGCCAGCAGCCAAAAGGGACAGGGGCTTGCAACTAATGAAAAACTGTTTTTT
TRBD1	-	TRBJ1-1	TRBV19	CASSPRDRGNGAEAFF	TGTGCCAGTAGTCCGCGGGACAGGGGGAATGGGGCTGAAGCTTTCTTT
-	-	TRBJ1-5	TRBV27	CASSLRVSNQPQHF	TGTGCCAGCAGTTTACGGGTTAGCAATCAGCCCCAGCATTTT
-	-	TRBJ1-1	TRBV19	CASSISGQLVMNTEAFF	TGTGCCAGTAGTATAAGCGGACAGCTAGTAATGAACACTGAAGCTTTCTTT
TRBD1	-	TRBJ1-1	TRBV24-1	CATSDNPGQGSRDEAFF	TGTGCCACCAGTGACAATCCGGGACAGGGGAGCAGGGATGAAGCTTTCTTT
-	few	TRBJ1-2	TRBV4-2	CASSQDSAVTYGYTF	TGTGCCAGCAGCCAAGATTCGGCGGTCACCTATGGCTACACCTTC
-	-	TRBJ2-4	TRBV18	CASSQQGGRDIQYF	TGTGCCAGCTCACAACAGGGTGGGCGAGACATTCAGTACTTC
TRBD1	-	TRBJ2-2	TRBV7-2	CASILDRGRVAGELFF	TGTGCCAGCATCCTAGACAGGGGGAGGGTCGCCGGGGAGCTGTTTTTT
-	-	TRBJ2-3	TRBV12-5	CASGLDEFGVNPDTQYF	TGTGCTAGTGGTTTGGATGAATTTGGAGTGAATCCAGATACGCAGTATTTT
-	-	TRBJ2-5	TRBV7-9	CASSSGAGVGETQYF	TGTGCCAGCAGCTCTGGGGCAGGGGTGGGTGAGACCCAGTACTTC
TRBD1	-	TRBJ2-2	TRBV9	CASRSTGGHGELFF	TGTGCCAGCAGGTCTACAGGGGGCCACGGGGAGCTGTTTTTT
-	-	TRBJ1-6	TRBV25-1	CASSELQGRSPLHF	TGTGCCAGCAGTGAATTACAGGGAAGGTCACCCCTCCACTTT
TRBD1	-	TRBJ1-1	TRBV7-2	CASSLVLQGTEAFF	TGTGCCAGCAGCTTAGTCCTACAGGGGACTGAAGCTTTCTTT
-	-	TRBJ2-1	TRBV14	CASSHKKSEQFF	TGTGCCAGCAGCCATAAGAAGAGTGAGCAGTTCTTC
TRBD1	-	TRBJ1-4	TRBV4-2	CASSQDSGQAWEKLFF	TGTGCCAGCAGCCAGGACTCGGGACAGGCTTGGGAAAAACTGTTTTTT
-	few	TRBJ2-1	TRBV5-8	CASSLTTGSYNEQFF	TGTGCCAGCAGCCTGACCACGGGATCCTACAATGAGCAGTTCTTC
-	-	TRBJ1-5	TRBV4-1	CASSHTTAQPQHF	TGCGCCAGCAGCCATACGACAGCCCAGCCCCAGCATTTT
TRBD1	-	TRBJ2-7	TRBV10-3	CAIGDPGQSSYEQYF	TGTGCCATCGGGGATCCGGGACAGAGCTCCTACGAGCAGTACTTC
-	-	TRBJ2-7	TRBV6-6	CASSLIPYEQYF	TGTGCCAGCAGTCTAATCCCCTACGAGCAGTACTTC
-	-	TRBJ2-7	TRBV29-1	CSVATDPYEQYF	TGCAGCGTTGCGACTGATCCTTACGAGCAGTACTTC
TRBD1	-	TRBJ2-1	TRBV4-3	CASSQGDSVRNEQFF	TGCGCCAGCAGCCAGGGGGACAGTGTCCGCAATGAGCAGTTCTTC
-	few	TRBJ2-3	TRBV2	CASRAQSDTQYF	TGTGCCAGCAGAGCACAGTCAGATACGCAGTATTTT
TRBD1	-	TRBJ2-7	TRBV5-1	CASRRDRDYEQYF	TGCGCCAGCAGAAGAGACAGGGACTACGAGCAGTACTTC